This TCR beta chain derives from a study of graft-versus-host responses after intestinal transplantation. This clone was observed a single time. Its antigen is unidentified. Some clones are missing from TCRdb's copy, which holds only in-frame ones; the method was immunoSEQ multiplex PCR. This sample has approximately 100,000 clones; 85% to 90% occur once, and the top ten carry 0.11%. V was shortened by 0 bases and J by 6 bases, with 18 bases between the two germline ends. Germline CDR1 SGHAT, CDR2 FQNNGV. The CDR3 loop spans 18 amino acids. V usage is TRBV11-2 and J usage is TRBJ1-6; TRBD1 is a possible D gene (6 bases). This receptor was obtained from a human donor who received an intestinal transplant. Source: unstimulated CD4+ T cells sorted from spleen or lymph node cells, taken before intestinal transplant. Written as DNA, the CDR3 is TGTGCCAGCAGCTTAGATTTCGTTTTAGGACAGATTAATTCACCCCTCCACTTT. It encodes CASSLDFVLGQINSPLHF.